One sample yielded the 22 T cell receptor beta chains listed below, sequenced in a study of identical twins. TCRdb re-analysed the 5' RACE reads in MiXCR, keeping a single row per CDR3 protein. The data show about 530,000 distinct CDR3 sequences, 20% to 25% seen once. These sequences were also reported in another study, on yellow fever vaccine responses in identical twins.

The specimen was CD4+ T cells sorted from blood. All receptors derive from a woman aged 18-30 years in good health.

This chain uses TRBV6-1 with TRBJ2-5, with 8 bases that match TRBD2. CDR3 length: 14 amino acids. Germline CDR1 MNHNS, CDR2 SASEGT. J gave up 5 bases and V 7 bases, and 9 bases lay outside the gene matches. The CDR3 is CASKNGGAGETQYF. CDR3 DNA sequence: TGTGCCAGCAAGAACGGGGGGGCCGGGGAGACCCAGTACTTC.

This clonotype was picked up a small number of times. The genes are TRBV7-9 and TRBJ2-5; 10 nucleotides match TRBD1. The V gene end was trimmed by 5 bases and the J gene end by 5 bases; junction bases not matched to a gene: 8. CDR3 length equals 15 residues. Germline CDR1 is SEHNR and CDR2 is FQNEAQ (reference sequence). The CDR3 sequence: CASSLSTGGIETQYF. The CDR3 DNA sequence: TGTGCCAGCAGCCTATCGACAGGGGGCATTGAGACCCAGTACTTC.

The J gene is TRBJ2-1, the V gene TRBV7-2, with 7 bases that match TRBD1. Germline loops: CDR1 SGHTA, CDR2 FQGNSA. This CDR3 is 15 amino acids long. Unmatched junction bases numbered 7, after V lost 5 bases and J lost 3 bases. CDR3 amino acids: CASSKDRRNYNEQFF. In nucleotides, the CDR3 is TGTGCCAGCAGCAAGGACAGGAGAAACTACAATGAGCAGTTCTTC.

The chain employs TRBV7-7 and TRBJ2-5; 7 bases match TRBD2. Germline V lookup: CDR1 SSHAT, CDR2 FNYEAQ (reference sequence). This CDR3 is built from 14 residues. V shed 2 bases and J 5 bases; nucleotides not matched to a gene: 5. CDR3 sequence: CASSLMAGVETQYF. The CDR3 DNA sequence: TGTGCCAGCAGCTTAATGGCGGGAGTGGAGACCCAGTACTTC.

This clonotype was seen only once. The V and J genes are TRBV7-8 and TRBJ2-5; 7 bases fit TRBD1. CDR1 and CDR2 (germline): SGHVS, FQNEAQ. The V segment lost 5 bases and the J segment 5 bases; nucleotides outside the gene matches: 11. CDR3 length equals 15 residues. The CDR3 coding sequence is TGTGCCAGCAGCACCAACAGGGGTTTGGCGGAGACCCAGTACTTC. Its translation: CASSTNRGLAETQYF.

This clonotype showed up just a few times. The chain recombines TRBV5-1 with TRBJ2-3; D call uncertain. CDR3 length: 16 amino acids. Germline V lookup: CDR1 SGHRS, CDR2 YFSETQ. Trimming removed 1 base from V and 4 bases from J, with 16 bases in between. CDR3: CASSLNTGSRPDTQYF. The CDR3 DNA reads as TGCGCCAGCAGCTTGAATACGGGCTCACGGCCAGATACGCAGTATTTT.

This clonotype came up a few times. V gene TRBV5-1 combines with J gene TRBJ1-4; D unclear. Germline values: CDR1 SGHRS, CDR2 YFSETQ. Trimming left V 0 bases short and J 0 bases short, with 9 bases between. The CDR3 is 16 amino acids. The CDR3 sequence is CASSLGQNPTNEKLFF. DNA for the CDR3: TGCGCCAGCAGCTTGGGGCAGAACCCAACTAATGAAAAACTGTTTTTT.

This clonotype was detected only a few times. CDR3 bases: TGTGCCAGCAGTTTAGGGACAGTGGGACCCACAGACCCGCAGTATTTT. Translated: CASSLGTVGPTDPQYF. The chain recombines TRBV12-3 or TRBV12-4 with TRBJ2-3; D perhaps matches TRBD1 (6 bases). Between the trimmed V and J ends, which lost 1 base and 10 bases, there was a span of 21 bases. The CDR3 runs to 16 residues.

The V gene is TRBV7-2, the J gene TRBJ2-1; 10 nucleotides align to TRBD2. The V and J ends lost 5 bases and 9 bases, in that order; junction bases with no gene match: 7. CDR1 is SGHTA, CDR2 FQGNSA, per germline. This CDR3 is built from 14 residues. In DNA form, the CDR3 reads TGTGCCAGCAGCCCGCTAGCGGGAGCGGGTGAGCAGTTCTTC. Its protein product is CASSPLAGAGEQFF.

This clonotype was picked up a small number of times. V and J are TRBV3-1 and TRBJ2-1, with D possibly matching TRBD2 (5 bases). Germline V gives CDR1 LGHDT, CDR2 YNNKEL (reference sequence). The V gene lost 3 bases and the J gene lost 8 bases, with 8 bases spanning the gap. The CDR3 loop spans 12 amino acids. CDR3 nucleotides: TGTGCCAGCAGCCATTACGGGGATGAGCAGTTCTTC. Protein product: CASSHYGDEQFF.

The sample holds a few counts of this clonotype. The chain combines TRBV28 with TRBJ1-1; 7 nucleotides match TRBD1. The CDR3 consists of 15 residues. Germline CDR1 reads MDHEN; CDR2 reads SYDVKM. After removal of 5 bases from V and 4 bases from J, the junction contained 10 bases not matched to a gene. The CDR3 region has the DNA TGTGCCAGCAGTCCACAGGGGAGAAGGGGCACTGAAGCTTTCTTT. It yields the protein CASSPQGRRGTEAFF.

This clonotype turned up a few times. The CDR3 region has the DNA TGTGCCATCAGCGATCCGGGACTAGCGGGAGGAGATACGCAGTATTTT. As protein: CAISDPGLAGGDTQYF. This chain joins TRBV10-3 and TRBJ2-3; 15 nucleotides match TRBD2. The CDR3 is made up of 16 amino acids. After removal of 6 bases from V and 5 bases from J, the junction contained 6 bases not matched to a gene. Germline-derived CDR1 and CDR2 are ENHRY and SYGVKD.

V usage is TRBV5-6 and J usage is TRBJ2-7; TRBD2 aligns across 11 bases. Germline CDR1 reads SGHDT; CDR2 reads YYEEEE. The CDR3 is 16 amino acids. The V gene end was trimmed by 0 bases and the J gene end by 1 base; junction bases not matched to a gene: 3. The CDR3 DNA follows: TGTGCCAGCAGCTTGGCCGGACTAGCGGGTTCCTACGAGCAGTACTTC. Residues: CASSLAGLAGSYEQYF.

J is TRBJ2-7 and V is TRBV7-8; TRBD1 might be the D (5 bases). Germline CDR1 and CDR2: SGHVS and FQNEAQ. CDR3 length: 15 amino acids. V was clipped by 0 bases and J by 0 bases, with 9 bases between them. In DNA form, the CDR3 reads TGTGCCAGCAGCTTAGCGGGGCAGGCCTCCTACGAGCAGTACTTC. It translates to CASSLAGQASYEQYF.

In its sample, this clonotype was seen a few times. The J gene is TRBJ2-1, the V gene TRBV27; TRBD2 might be the D (5 bases). CDR1 MNHEY and CDR2 SMNVEV come from the germline V gene (reference sequence). This CDR3 spans 16 amino acids. The germline V and J ends were trimmed by 1 base and 0 bases, with 10 bases remaining between them. The DNA for the CDR3 is TGTGCCAGCAGTTTATTTCGGGGAAGCTCCTACAATGAGCAGTTCTTC. Protein product: CASSLFRGSSYNEQFF.

This chain links TRBV24-1 with TRBJ2-3; TRBD1 or TRBD2 may be the D gene (5 bases each). This CDR3 spans 17 amino acids. CDR1 KGHDR and CDR2 SFDVKD come from the germline V gene. Between the trimmed V and J ends, which lost 3 bases and 0 bases, there was a span of 15 bases. The CDR3 loop is CATSDRRSGPSTDTQYF. CDR3 DNA sequence: TGTGCCACCAGTGATCGAAGGTCGGGACCTAGCACAGATACGCAGTATTTT.

There are a few counts of this clonotype. V and J are TRBV7-9 and TRBJ2-1; the D is unclear. V lost 4 bases, J lost 5 bases, and 15 bases lay in between. Germline loops: CDR1 SEHNR, CDR2 FQNEAQ (reference sequence). There are 15 residues in the CDR3. DNA of the CDR3: TGTGCCAGCAGCTCCCCCGTCCAGATTAACAATGAGCAGTTCTTC. Its protein product is CASSSPVQINNEQFF.

This chain links TRBV7-3 with TRBJ2-1; 10 bases map to TRBD2. This CDR3 spans 16 amino acids. The germline V gene has CDR1 SGHTA and CDR2 FQGTGA. V shed 4 bases, J shed 3 bases, and the junction held 6 bases outside the gene matches. This CDR3 is CASSSVAGGGYNEQFF. CDR3 DNA: TGTGCCAGCAGCTCCGTAGCGGGAGGCGGCTACAATGAGCAGTTCTTC.

The V call is TRBV14, the J call TRBJ2-1; TRBD2 matches at 14 bases. The CDR3 is 20 residues long. V shed 3 bases and J 0 bases; nucleotides not matched to a gene: 10. Germline CDR1 reads SGHDN; CDR2 reads FVKESK. The CDR3 region has the DNA TGTGCCAGCAGCCATTCTAAGGGACTAGCGGGAGTCTCCTCCTACAATGAGCAGTTCTTC. Translation gives CASSHSKGLAGVSSYNEQFF.

V usage is TRBV19 and J usage is TRBJ2-3; a weak D match, TRBD1 (6 bases). Per germline, CDR1 LNHDA and CDR2 SQIVND (reference sequence). CDR3 size: 15 residues. V was pared by 2 bases and J by 3 bases, with 12 bases between. The CDR3 is CASSIRQGRTDTQYF. CDR3 sequence (DNA): TGTGCCAGTAGTATACGCCAGGGGCGGACAGATACGCAGTATTTT.

The V gene is TRBV25-1, the J gene TRBJ1-1, with D possibly being TRBD1 (5 bases). CDR1 MGHDK and CDR2 SYGVNS come from the germline V gene. This CDR3 is built from 16 residues. V lost 6 bases and J lost 2, with 19 bases in between. CDR3 loop: CASRPGVGGFNTEAFF. CDR3 nucleotide sequence: TGTGCCAGCAGGCCCGGGGTTGGGGGATTTAACACTGAAGCTTTCTTT. Complete variable domain (other parts from reference TRBV25-1 and TRBJ1-1): EADIYQTPRYLVIGTGKKITLECSQTMGHDKMYWYQQDPGMELHLIHYSYGVNSTEKGDLSSESTVSRIRTEHFPLTLESARPSHTSQYLCASRPGVGGFNTEAFFGQGTRLTVV.

This clonotype was picked up a small number of times. The rearrangement links TRBV19 to TRBJ2-1; 7 bases are a match to TRBD2. The germline CDR1 and CDR2 sequences are LNHDA and SQIVND (reference sequence). CDR3 size: 18 residues. J was trimmed by 4 bases and V by 1 base; bases with no gene match: 13. CDR3 in amino acids: CASSIGKGVWEGYNEQFF. The CDR3 DNA is TGTGCCAGTAGTATAGGAAAAGGGGTGTGGGAGGGGTACAATGAGCAGTTCTTC.